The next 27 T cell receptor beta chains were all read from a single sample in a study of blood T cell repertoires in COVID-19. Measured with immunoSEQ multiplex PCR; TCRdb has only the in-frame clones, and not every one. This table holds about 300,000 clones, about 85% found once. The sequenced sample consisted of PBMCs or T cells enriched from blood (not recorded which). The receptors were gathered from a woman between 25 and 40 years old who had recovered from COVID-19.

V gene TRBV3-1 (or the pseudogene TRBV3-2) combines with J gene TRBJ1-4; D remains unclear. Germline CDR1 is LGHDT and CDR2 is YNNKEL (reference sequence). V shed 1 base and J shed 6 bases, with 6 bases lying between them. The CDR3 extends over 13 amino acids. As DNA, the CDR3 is TGTGCCAGCAGCCAAGGTTGGCATGAAAAACTGTTTTTT. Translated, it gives CASSQGWHEKLFF.

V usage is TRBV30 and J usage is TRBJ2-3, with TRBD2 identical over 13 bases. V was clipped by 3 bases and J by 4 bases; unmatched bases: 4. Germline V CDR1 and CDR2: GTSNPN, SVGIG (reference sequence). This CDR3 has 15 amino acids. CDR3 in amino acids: CAWSKLAGGSDTQYF. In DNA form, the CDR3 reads TGTGCCTGGAGCAAACTAGCGGGGGGGTCAGATACGCAGTATTTT. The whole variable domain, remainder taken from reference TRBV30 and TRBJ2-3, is SQTIHQWPATLVQPVGSPLSLECTVEGTSNPNLYWYRQAAGRGLQLLFYSVGIGQISSEVPQNLSASRPQDRQFILSSKKLLLSDSGFYLCAWSKLAGGSDTQYFGPGTRLTVL.

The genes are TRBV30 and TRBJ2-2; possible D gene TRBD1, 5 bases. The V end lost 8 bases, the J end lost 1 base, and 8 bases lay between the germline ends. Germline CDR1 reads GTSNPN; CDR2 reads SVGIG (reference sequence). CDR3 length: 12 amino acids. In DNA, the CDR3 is TGTGCCGGAAGGGGGAACACCGGGGAGCTGTTTTTT. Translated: CAGRGNTGELFF. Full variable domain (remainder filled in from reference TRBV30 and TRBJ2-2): SQTIHQWPATLVQPVGSPLSLECTVEGTSNPNLYWYRQAAGRGLQLLFYSVGIGQISSEVPQNLSASRPQDRQFILSSKKLLLSDSGFYLCAGRGNTGELFFGEGSRLTVL.

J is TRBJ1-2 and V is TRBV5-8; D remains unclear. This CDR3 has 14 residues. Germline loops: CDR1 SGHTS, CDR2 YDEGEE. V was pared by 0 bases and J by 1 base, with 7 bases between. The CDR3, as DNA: TGTGCCAGCAGCTTGGGCGGTAATAACTATGGCTACACCTTC. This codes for CASSLGGNNYGYTF.

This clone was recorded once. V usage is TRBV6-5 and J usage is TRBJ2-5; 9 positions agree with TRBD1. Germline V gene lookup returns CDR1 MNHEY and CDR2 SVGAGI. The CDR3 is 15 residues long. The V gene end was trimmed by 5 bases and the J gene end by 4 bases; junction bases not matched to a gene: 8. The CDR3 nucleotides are TGTGCCAGCAGTCGTCGACAGGGGGATTTAGAGACCCAGTACTTC. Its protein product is CASSRRQGDLETQYF.

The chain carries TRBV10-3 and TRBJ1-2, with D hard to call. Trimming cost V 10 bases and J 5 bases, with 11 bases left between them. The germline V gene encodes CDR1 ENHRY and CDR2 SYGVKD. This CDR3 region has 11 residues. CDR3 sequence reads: CATTDRYGYTF. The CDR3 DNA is TGTGCCACCACAGATAGGTATGGCTACACCTTC.

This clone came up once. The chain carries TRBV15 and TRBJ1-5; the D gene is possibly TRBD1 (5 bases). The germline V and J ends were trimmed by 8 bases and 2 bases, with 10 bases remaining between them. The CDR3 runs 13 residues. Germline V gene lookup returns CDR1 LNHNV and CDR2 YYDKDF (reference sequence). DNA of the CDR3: TGTGCCACCGGGGGGGAAGGCAATCAGCCCCAGCATTTT. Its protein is CATGGEGNQPQHF.

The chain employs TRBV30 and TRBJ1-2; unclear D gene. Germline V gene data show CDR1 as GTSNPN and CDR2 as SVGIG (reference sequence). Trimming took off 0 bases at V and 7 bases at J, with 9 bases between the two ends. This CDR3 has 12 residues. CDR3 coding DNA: TGTGCCTGGAGTGTGGAGGGAATTGGCTACACCTTC. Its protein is CAWSVEGIGYTF.

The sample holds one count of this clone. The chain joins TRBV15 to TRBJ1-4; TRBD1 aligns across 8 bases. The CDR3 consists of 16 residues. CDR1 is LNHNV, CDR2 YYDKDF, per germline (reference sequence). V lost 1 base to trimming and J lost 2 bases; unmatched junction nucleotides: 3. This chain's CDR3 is CATSRAQGATNEKLFF. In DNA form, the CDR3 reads TGTGCCACCAGCAGAGCTCAGGGGGCCACTAATGAAAAACTGTTTTTT.

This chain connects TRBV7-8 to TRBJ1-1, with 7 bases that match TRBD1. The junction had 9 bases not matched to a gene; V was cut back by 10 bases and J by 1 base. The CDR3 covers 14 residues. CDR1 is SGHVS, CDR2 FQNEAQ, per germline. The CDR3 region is CATGRGQPNTEAFF. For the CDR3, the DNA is TGTGCCACCGGAAGGGGACAGCCGAACACTGAAGCTTTCTTT.

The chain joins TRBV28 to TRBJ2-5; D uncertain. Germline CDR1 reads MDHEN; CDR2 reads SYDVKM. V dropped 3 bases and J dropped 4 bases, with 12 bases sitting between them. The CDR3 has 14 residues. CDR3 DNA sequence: TGTGCCAGCAGTTTTCGCCCCTCGGGAGAGACCCAGTACTTC. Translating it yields CASSFRPSGETQYF. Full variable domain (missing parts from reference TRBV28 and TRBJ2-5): DVKVTQSSRYLVKRTGEKVFLECVQDMDHENMFWYRQDPGLGLRLIYFSYDVKMKEKGDIPEGYSVSREKKERFSLILESASTNQTSMYLCASSFRPSGETQYFGPGTRLLVL.

The CDR3 DNA follows: TGTGCCAGCAGCCAGGGACAGGGGCTTGCCAATCAGCCCCAGCATTTT. Amino acid sequence: CASSQGQGLANQPQHF. The chain is built from TRBV4-2 and TRBJ1-5, with 10 bases fitting TRBD1. V shed 3 bases and J 3 bases; nucleotides not matched to a gene: 5. The CDR3 is made up of 16 amino acids. From germline, CDR1 is LGHNA and CDR2 YNFKEQ.

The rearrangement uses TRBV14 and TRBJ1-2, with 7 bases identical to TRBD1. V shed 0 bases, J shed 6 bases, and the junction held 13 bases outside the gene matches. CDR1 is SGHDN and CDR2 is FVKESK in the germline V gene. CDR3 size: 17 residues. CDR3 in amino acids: CASSQDAGGPLGDGYTF. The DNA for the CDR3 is TGTGCCAGCAGCCAAGATGCAGGGGGTCCTCTGGGGGATGGCTACACCTTC.

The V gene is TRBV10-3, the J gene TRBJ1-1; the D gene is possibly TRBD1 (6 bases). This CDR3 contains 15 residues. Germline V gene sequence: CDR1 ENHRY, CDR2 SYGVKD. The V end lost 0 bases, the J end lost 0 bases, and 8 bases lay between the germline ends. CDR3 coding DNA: TGTGCCATCAGTGAGTCAAGGGGGATGAACACTGAAGCTTTCTTT. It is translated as CAISESRGMNTEAFF.

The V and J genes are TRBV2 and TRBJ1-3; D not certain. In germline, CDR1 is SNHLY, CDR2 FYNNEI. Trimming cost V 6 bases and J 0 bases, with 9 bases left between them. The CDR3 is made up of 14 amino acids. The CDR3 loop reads CASRPGSSGNTIYF. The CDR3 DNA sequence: TGTGCCAGCAGACCGGGGAGCTCTGGAAACACCATATATTTT.

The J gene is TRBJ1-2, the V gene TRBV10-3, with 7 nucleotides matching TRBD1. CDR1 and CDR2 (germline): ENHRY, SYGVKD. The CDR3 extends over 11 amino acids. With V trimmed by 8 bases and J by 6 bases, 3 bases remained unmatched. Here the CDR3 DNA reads TGTGCCATCCGACAGGGCAATGGCTACACCTTC. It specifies CAIRQGNGYTF.

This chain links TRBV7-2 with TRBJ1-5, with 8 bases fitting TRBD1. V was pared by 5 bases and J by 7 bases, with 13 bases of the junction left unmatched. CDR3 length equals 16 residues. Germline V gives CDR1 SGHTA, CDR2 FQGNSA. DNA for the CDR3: TGTGCCAGCAGCCCTTACCCGGGGACAGGTGGCCAGCCCCAGCATTTT. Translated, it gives CASSPYPGTGGQPQHF.

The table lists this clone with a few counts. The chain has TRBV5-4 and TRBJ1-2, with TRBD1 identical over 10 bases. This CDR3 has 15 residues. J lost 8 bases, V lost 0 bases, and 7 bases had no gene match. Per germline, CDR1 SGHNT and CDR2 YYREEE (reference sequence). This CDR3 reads CASSLAGQGLEGYTF. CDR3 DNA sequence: TGTGCCAGCAGCTTGGCGGGACAGGGGCTAGAAGGCTACACCTTC.

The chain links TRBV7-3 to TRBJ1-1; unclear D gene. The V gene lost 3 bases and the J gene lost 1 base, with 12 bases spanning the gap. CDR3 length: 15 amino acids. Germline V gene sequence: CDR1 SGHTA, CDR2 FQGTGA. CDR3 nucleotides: TGTGCCAGCAGCTTCCGACTAGGGTCGAACACTGAAGCTTTCTTT. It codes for CASSFRLGSNTEAFF. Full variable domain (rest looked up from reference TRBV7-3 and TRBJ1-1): GAGVSQTPSNKVTEKGKYVELRCDPISGHTALYWYRQSLGQGPEFLIYFQGTGAADDSGLPNDRFFAVRPEGSVSTLKIQRTERGDSAVYLCASSFRLGSNTEAFFGQGTRLTVV.

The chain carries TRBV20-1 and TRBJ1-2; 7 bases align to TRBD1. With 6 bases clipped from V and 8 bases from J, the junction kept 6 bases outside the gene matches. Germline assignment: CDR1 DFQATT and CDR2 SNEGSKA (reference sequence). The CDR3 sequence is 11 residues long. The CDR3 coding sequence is TGCAGTGCAATAACAGGGGAGGGCTACACCTTC. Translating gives CSAITGEGYTF.

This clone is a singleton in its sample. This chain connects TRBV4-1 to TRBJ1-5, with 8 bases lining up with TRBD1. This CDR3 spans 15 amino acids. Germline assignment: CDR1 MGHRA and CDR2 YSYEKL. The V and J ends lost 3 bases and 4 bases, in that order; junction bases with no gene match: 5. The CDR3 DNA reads TGCGCCAGCAGCCAGACGGACAGGGAGAATCAGCCCCAGCATTTT. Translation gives CASSQTDRENQPQHF.

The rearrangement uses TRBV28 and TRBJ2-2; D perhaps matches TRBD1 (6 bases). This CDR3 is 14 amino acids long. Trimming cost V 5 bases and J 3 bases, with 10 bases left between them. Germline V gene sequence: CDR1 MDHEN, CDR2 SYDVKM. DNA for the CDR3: TGTGCCAGCAGTCCACAGGGCCACACCGGGGAGCTGTTTTTT. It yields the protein CASSPQGHTGELFF.

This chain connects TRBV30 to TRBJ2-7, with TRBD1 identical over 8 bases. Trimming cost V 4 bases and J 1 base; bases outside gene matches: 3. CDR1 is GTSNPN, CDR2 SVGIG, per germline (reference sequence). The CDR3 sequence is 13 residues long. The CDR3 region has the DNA TGTGCCTGGACCTGGACAGGGTCCTACGAGCAGTACTTC. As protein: CAWTWTGSYEQYF. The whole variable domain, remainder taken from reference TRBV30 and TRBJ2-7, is SQTIHQWPATLVQPVGSPLSLECTVEGTSNPNLYWYRQAAGRGLQLLFYSVGIGQISSEVPQNLSASRPQDRQFILSSKKLLLSDSGFYLCAWTWTGSYEQYFGPGTRLTVT.

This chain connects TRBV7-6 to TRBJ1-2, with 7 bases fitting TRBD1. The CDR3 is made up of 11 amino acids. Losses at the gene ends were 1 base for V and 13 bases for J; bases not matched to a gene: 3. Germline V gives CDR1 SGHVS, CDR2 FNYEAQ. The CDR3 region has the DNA TGTGCCAGCAGCTTAGGCAGGGGGGTCACCTTC. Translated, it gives CASSLGRGVTF.

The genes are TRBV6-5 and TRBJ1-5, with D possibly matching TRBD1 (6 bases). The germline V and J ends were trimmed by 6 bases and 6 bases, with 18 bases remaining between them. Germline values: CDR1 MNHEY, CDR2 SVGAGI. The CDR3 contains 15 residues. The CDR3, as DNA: TGTGCCAGCAGCAGATTAACAGGGACGGGTCAGCCCCAGCATTTT. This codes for CASSRLTGTGQPQHF.

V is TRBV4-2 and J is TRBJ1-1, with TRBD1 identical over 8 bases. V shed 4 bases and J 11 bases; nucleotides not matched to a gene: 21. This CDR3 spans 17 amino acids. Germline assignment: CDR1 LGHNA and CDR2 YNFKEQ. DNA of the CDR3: TGTGCCAGCAGCCCGCCGTTAGGACCAGGGGGCGCGGTGGGGGCTTTCTTT. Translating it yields CASSPPLGPGGAVGAFF.

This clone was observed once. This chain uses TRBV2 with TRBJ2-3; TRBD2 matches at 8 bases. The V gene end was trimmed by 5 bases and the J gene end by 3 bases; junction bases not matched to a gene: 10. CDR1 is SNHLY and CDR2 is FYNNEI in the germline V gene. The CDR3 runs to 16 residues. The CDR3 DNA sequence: TGTGCCAGCAGTTTAGCGCGGGGGGCTCCTACAGATACGCAGTATTTT. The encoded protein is CASSLARGAPTDTQYF.